What follows is one T cell receptor beta chain and its context. CDR1 is LGHDT, CDR2 YNNKEL, per germline (reference sequence). V lost 3 bases, J lost 6 bases, and 23 bases lay in between. The CDR3 is 17 residues long. Assay used: immunoSEQ multiplex PCR; TCRdb lists only in-frame clones, some missing. The sample lists a few hundred thousand clones; 85% to 90% were seen once. The sample originates from a study of blood T cell repertoires in COVID-19. V gene TRBV3-1 (or the pseudogene TRBV3-2) combines with J gene TRBJ1-1, with D possibly TRBD1 on 6 matching bases. The sequence was collected from a woman aged 18-29 years in a cohort exposed to, infected with or recovered from COVID-19 (not recorded which). Specimen: PBMCs or T cells enriched from blood (not recorded which). CDR3 sequence (DNA): TGTGCCAGCAGCCACCCGGGACACACGGGGACCGTGTCTGAAGCTTTCTTT. As protein: CASSHPGHTGTVSEAFF.